Listed here are 29 T cell receptor beta chains from one sample, sequenced in a study of cytotoxic CD8 clonotypes in ibrutinib-treated CLL (dated by TCRdb to 2020 to 2022). The time point label of this sample denotes: roughly 25 months on ibrutinib. The library was generated by the immunoSEQ multiplex PCR assay. TCRdb took this table from immuneACCESS and kept in-frame rearrangements with V and J called. Such tables lack part of the clones; where checked against another copy, unresolved V genes explain under half of the gap, and the rest is unexplained. Here the sample has 110,000 to 150,000 clones; around 76% occur a single time. The ten largest clonotypes hold roughly 4.7% of the sample. Material: PBMCs, obtained after 24 months of ibrutinib treatment. The receptors were sampled from a human donor with chronic lymphocytic leukemia.

The chain joins TRBV7-2 to TRBJ2-7, with 8 bases lining up with TRBD1. Per germline, CDR1 SGHTA and CDR2 FQGNSA. This CDR3 has 15 amino acids. Trimming took 6 bases from V and 2 from J; bases not matched to a gene: 9. CDR3 coding DNA: TGTGCCAGCAGTAAAGCAAGGGACAGGACCTACGAGCAGTACTTC. Residues: CASSKARDRTYEQYF.

The rearrangement joins TRBV5-5 to TRBJ1-2; D ambiguous. V lost 0 bases and J 7 bases, leaving 7 bases between the germline ends. The germline CDR1 and CDR2 sequences are SGHKS and YYEKEE (reference sequence). The CDR3 has 12 residues. The CDR3 reads CASSLEPSGYTF. Written as DNA, the CDR3 is TGTGCCAGCAGCTTGGAGCCCAGTGGCTACACCTTC.

The chain combines TRBV5-5 with TRBJ1-2; D unclear. Germline CDR1 and CDR2: SGHKS and YYEKEE (reference sequence). The CDR3 is 11 amino acids. The V gene lost 9 bases and the J gene lost 2 bases, with 8 bases spanning the gap. The CDR3 DNA sequence: TGTGCCACCGAGATGAACTATGGCTACACCTTC. This translates into CATEMNYGYTF.

The CDR3, as DNA: TGTGCCAGCTCACCACCGGGACTAGCGGGTGCAGATACGCAGTATTTT. Translating it yields CASSPPGLAGADTQYF. The J gene is TRBJ2-3, the V gene TRBV18, with 12 bases lining up with TRBD2. V lost 0 bases, J lost 4 bases, and 2 bases stayed unmatched. CDR3 size: 16 residues. Germline V gene lookup returns CDR1 KGHSH and CDR2 LQKENI. Looking up the rest from reference TRBV18 and TRBJ2-3 gives the full variable domain: NAGVMQNPRHLVRRRGQEARLRCSPMKGHSHVYWYRQLPEEGLKFMVYLQKENIIDESGMPKERFSAEFPKEGPSILRIQQVVRGDSAAYFCASSPPGLAGADTQYFGPGTRLTVL.

Regarding this clone: At the DNA level, this CDR3 is encoded by other sequences in the same sample as well. The CDR3 loop is CASSLGGGGNTIYF. The CDR3 DNA follows: TGTGCCAGCAGCTTAGGGGGCGGTGGAAACACCATATATTTT. The chain uses TRBV11-2 and TRBJ1-3; a possible D gene is TRBD1 (5 bases). The CDR3 extends over 14 amino acids. Deletions cut 1 base from V and 3 bases from J, with 7 bases between. CDR1 is SGHAT, CDR2 FQNNGV, per germline.

The chain recombines TRBV27 with TRBJ2-5; either TRBD1 or TRBD2 may supply D (5 bases each). Germline CDR1 reads MNHEY; CDR2 reads SMNVEV (reference sequence). V lost 3 bases and J lost 5, with 10 bases in between. The CDR3 is made up of 13 amino acids. CDR3 in DNA: TGTGCCAGCAGTTTTTTGGGGGATGAGACCCAGTACTTC. Protein sequence: CASSFLGDETQYF.

The rearrangement joins TRBV6-6 to TRBJ1-6; TRBD1 agrees at 9 bases. J lost 6 bases, V lost 6 bases, and 6 bases had no gene match. Germline CDR1 reads MNHNY; CDR2 reads SVGAGI (reference sequence). This CDR3 has 15 amino acids. The CDR3 is CASRGQGLLNSPLHF. CDR3 DNA: TGTGCCAGCAGAGGACAGGGGCTCCTTAATTCACCCCTCCACTTT.

This sequence joins TRBV7-2 and TRBJ2-7; D not resolved. CDR1 SGHTA and CDR2 FQGNSA come from the germline V gene. This CDR3 region has 14 residues. Trimming left V 5 bases short and J 3 bases short, with 14 bases between. CDR3 loop: CASSQNRADYEQYF. The DNA for the CDR3 is TGTGCCAGCAGCCAAAACCGGGCCGACTACGAGCAGTACTTC.

This clone was found a few times. The chain joins TRBV28 to TRBJ2-7; 12 positions match TRBD1. J gave up 6 bases and V 6 bases, and 12 bases lay outside the gene matches. CDR1 MDHEN and CDR2 SYDVKM come from the germline V gene. The CDR3 contains 16 residues. CDR3 sequence (DNA): TGTGCCAGCAGCCGCGCACCGGGACAGGGGGCCGTCGAGCAGTACTTC. As protein: CASSRAPGQGAVEQYF. Full variable domain (missing parts from reference TRBV28 and TRBJ2-7): DVKVTQSSRYLVKRTGEKVFLECVQDMDHENMFWYRQDPGLGLRLIYFSYDVKMKEKGDIPEGYSVSREKKERFSLILESASTNQTSMYLCASSRAPGQGAVEQYFGPGTRLTVT.

The chain uses TRBV11-2 and TRBJ2-4; no firm D call. Germline CDR1 reads SGHAT; CDR2 reads FQNNGV. Trimming removed 3 bases at V and 5 bases at J, with 8 bases between. This CDR3 comprises 13 residues. The CDR3 bases are TGTGCCAGCAGCTTTGCGCCCGAAAACATTCAGTACTTC. It encodes CASSFAPENIQYF.

This chain links TRBV7-3 with TRBJ2-5; D is unresolved. CDR3 length: 14 residues. CDR1 and CDR2 from the germline V gene are SGHTA and FQGTGA. With 2 bases removed from V and 5 bases from J, the gap between germline ends came to 12 bases. As DNA, the CDR3 is TGTGCCAGCAGCTTATTGGGCCGATCGGAGACCCAGTACTTC. This sequence encodes CASSLLGRSETQYF.

The chain combines TRBV21-1 with TRBJ1-2. TRBV21-1 is termed a pseudogene. CDR3 size: 14 residues. The CDR3 DNA reads TGTGCCAGCAGCCCAAATGGGGGGCCTCGGGGCTACACCTTC. Translated, it gives CASSPNGGPRGYTF.

This clone was seen a few times. Here the CDR3 reads CAISAAYEQYF. CDR3 sequence (DNA): TGTGCCATCAGTGCCGCTTACGAGCAGTACTTC. This chain joins TRBV10-3 and TRBJ2-7; D is unclear. The CDR3 has 11 amino acids. Trimming cost V 4 bases and J 4 bases, with 5 bases left between them. The germline gives CDR1 ENHRY, CDR2 SYGVKD.

This sequence joins TRBV30 and TRBJ1-6; perhaps TRBD1 as D (6 bases). In germline, CDR1 is GTSNPN, CDR2 SVGIG (reference sequence). The V end was cut by 1 base, the J end by 7 bases, with 20 bases between. CDR3 size: 17 residues. CDR3 nucleotides: TGTGCCTGGAGTGCGGTCCCCCCCGGGACACGGAATTCACCCCTCCACTTT. Amino acids: CAWSAVPPGTRNSPLHF.

The rearrangement joins TRBV4-2 to TRBJ2-1, with TRBD2 as a possible D gene (6 bases). The CDR3 totals 14 residues. CDR1 is LGHNA, CDR2 YNFKEQ, per germline. Trimming left V 4 bases short and J 9 bases short, with 16 bases between. The CDR3 loop reads CASSPGGVGVEQFF. The CDR3 DNA is TGTGCCAGCAGCCCCGGGGGTGTGGGGGTTGAGCAGTTCTTC.

This clone was seen repeatedly, ten times or more. Other DNA sequences in the same sample also yield this CDR3. The chain carries TRBV7-9 and TRBJ2-3; no clear D. This CDR3 spans 13 amino acids. The germline gives CDR1 SEHNR, CDR2 FQNEAQ (reference sequence). Trimming stripped 5 bases from V and 4 bases from J, with 10 bases between. CDR3 nucleotides: TGTGCCAGCAGCCCCCGAGGCCCAGATACGCAGTATTTT. It specifies CASSPRGPDTQYF.

This chain links TRBV2 with TRBJ1-5, with TRBD1 as a possible D gene (5 bases). There are 15 residues in the CDR3. The germline V gene encodes CDR1 SNHLY and CDR2 FYNNEI. V shed 6 bases and J shed 0 bases, with 12 bases lying between them. CDR3 residues: CASRGRGVSNQPQHF. The CDR3 region has the DNA TGTGCCAGCAGGGGTCGGGGCGTTAGCAATCAGCCCCAGCATTTT.

J is TRBJ2-3 and V is TRBV11-3, with unresolved D. There are 13 residues in the CDR3. Germline CDR1 SGHNT, CDR2 YENEEA. V lost 5 bases and J 0 bases, leaving 6 bases between the germline ends. The CDR3 region is CASSPPSTDTQYF. The DNA of the CDR3 is TGTGCCAGCAGCCCCCCTAGCACAGATACGCAGTATTTT.

This chain connects TRBV27 to TRBJ2-7; D unresolved. The V gene's germline CDR1 is MNHEY and CDR2 SMNVEV (reference sequence). The V end was cut by 7 bases, the J end by 3 bases, with 7 bases between. The CDR3 consists of 11 residues. The CDR3 is CASTDRYEQYF. As DNA, the CDR3 is TGTGCCAGCACCGACCGCTACGAGCAGTACTTC.

The V and J genes are TRBV21-1 and TRBJ2-1. TRBV21-1 is deemed a pseudogene. The CDR3 sequence is 13 residues long. The CDR3 loop reads CASSGSSYNEQFF. For the CDR3, the DNA is TGTGCCAGCAGCGGAAGCTCCTACAATGAGCAGTTCTTC.

The V call is TRBV11-1, the J call TRBJ2-3; D perhaps matches TRBD1 (5 bases). Germline values: CDR1 SGHAT, CDR2 FQDESV (reference sequence). This CDR3 comprises 16 residues. With 0 bases removed from V and 5 bases from J, the gap between germline ends came to 15 bases. The CDR3 nucleotides are TGTGCCAGCAGCTTAGCGGGGCAGTCCATGGGAGATACGCAGTATTTT. Protein product: CASSLAGQSMGDTQYF.

The chain couples TRBV4-2 to TRBJ1-6; D unclear. The CDR3 has 16 residues. V gave up 0 bases and J gave up 7 bases, with 13 bases separating them. Germline loops: CDR1 LGHNA, CDR2 YNFKEQ. DNA for the CDR3: TGTGCCAGCAGCCAAGATCACAGCGGATCGAATTCACCCCTCCACTTT. Translating gives CASSQDHSGSNSPLHF.

V and J are TRBV28 and TRBJ2-3, with D maybe TRBD1 (6 bases). The CDR3 length is 15 residues. V was shortened by 6 bases and J by 6 bases, with 19 bases between the two germline ends. Per germline, CDR1 MDHEN and CDR2 SYDVKM. The CDR3, as DNA: TGTGCCAGCAGAGGCAGGGGTATGGGGACCGATACGCAGTATTTT. Amino acids: CASRGRGMGTDTQYF. Complete variable domain (other parts from reference TRBV28 and TRBJ2-3): DVKVTQSSRYLVKRTGEKVFLECVQDMDHENMFWYRQDPGLGLRLIYFSYDVKMKEKGDIPEGYSVSREKKERFSLILESASTNQTSMYLCASRGRGMGTDTQYFGPGTRLTVL.

The V call is TRBV10-3, the J call TRBJ1-1; possible D gene TRBD1, 5 bases. The CDR3 spans 13 residues. Trimming pared 6 bases from V and 4 bases from J, leaving 12 bases between. Germline V gene data show CDR1 as ENHRY and CDR2 as SYGVKD. CDR3 DNA sequence: TGTGCCATCAGCCCGAACGGGGGCACTGAAGCTTTCTTT. This sequence encodes CAISPNGGTEAFF.

This clone came up once. The CDR3 protein is CASSLGGLAGYNEQFF. The CDR3 DNA reads as TGTGCCAGCAGCTTAGGGGGACTAGCGGGGTACAATGAGCAGTTCTTC. The gene calls are TRBV7-2 and TRBJ2-1; the match to TRBD2 covers 13 bases. The CDR3 has 16 amino acids. The germline gives CDR1 SGHTA, CDR2 FQGNSA. The V and J ends lost 1 base and 4 bases, in that order; junction bases with no gene match: 1.

This clone was counted once. The chain has TRBV5-1 and TRBJ2-6; D unclear. Deletions cut 2 bases from V and 2 bases from J, with 2 bases between. This CDR3 spans 13 amino acids. The germline CDR1 and CDR2 sequences are SGHRS and YFSETQ. In nucleotides, the CDR3 is TGCGCCAGCAGCTTCGCTGGGGCCAACGTCCTGACTTTC. Protein: CASSFAGANVLTF.

This clone was detected only once. V and J are TRBV5-6 and TRBJ2-1; perhaps D is TRBD1 or TRBD2 (5 bases each). Germline CDR1 reads SGHDT; CDR2 reads YYEEEE. The CDR3 runs 15 residues. Trimming pared 1 base from V and 2 bases from J, leaving 10 bases between. The CDR3 coding sequence is TGTGCCAGCAGCTTGCGGGACGTGGCCTACAATGAGCAGTTCTTC. It yields the protein CASSLRDVAYNEQFF.

J is TRBJ2-5 and V is TRBV7-8, with 12 bases fitting TRBD2. V gave up 3 bases and J gave up 13 bases; unmatched junction bases: 9. There are 14 residues in the CDR3. From germline, CDR1 is SGHVS and CDR2 FQNEAQ. The DNA for the CDR3 is TGTGCCAGCAGCTTCCCTAGACTAGCGGGGGTCGTGTACTTC. Translating it yields CASSFPRLAGVVYF.

This clone was observed a single time. The CDR3 region is CAWSGRGGADTQYF. The DNA of the CDR3 is TGTGCCTGGAGTGGGCGGGGAGGGGCAGATACGCAGTATTTT. This chain connects TRBV30 to TRBJ2-3; 7 bases are shared with TRBD2. After removal of 1 base from V and 4 bases from J, the junction contained 5 bases not matched to a gene. The CDR3 has 14 residues. Germline V gives CDR1 GTSNPN, CDR2 SVGIG (reference sequence). Combining the CDR3 with reference TRBV30 and TRBJ2-3 gives the whole variable domain SQTIHQWPATLVQPVGSPLSLECTVEGTSNPNLYWYRQAAGRGLQLLFYSVGIGQISSEVPQNLSASRPQDRQFILSSKKLLLSDSGFYLCAWSGRGGADTQYFGPGTRLTVL.